This T cell receptor beta chain stems from a study of blood T cell repertoires in COVID-19. Only in-frame clones appear in the TCRdb table, and some are missing; sequencing was by immunoSEQ multiplex PCR. Of 300,000 to 350,000 clones listed, around 90% are singletons. This receptor was obtained from a man younger than 40 who had recovered from COVID-19. Sequenced input: PBMCs or T cells enriched from blood (not recorded which).

Written as DNA, the CDR3 is TGTGCCAGCAGTTTACGGGGGGGCAATGAGCAGTTCTTC. This codes for CASSLRGGNEQFF. The chain combines TRBV12-3 or TRBV12-4 with TRBJ2-1, with 8 bases matching TRBD2. This CDR3 has 13 amino acids. J lost 6 bases, V lost 2 bases, and 0 bases had no gene match.